A selection of T cell receptor beta chains follows, all from one sample in a study of T cell responses to AZD1222 COVID-19 vaccine. Libraries were prepared by immunoSEQ multiplex PCR; TCRdb keeps only in-frame clonotypes and omits some of them. The data contain 130,000 to 150,000 clones, 85% to 90% of them seen just once; the ten biggest clones take up about 1.5%. Material: peripheral blood, obtained on day 0 of AZD1222 vaccination. Receptors originate from an adult in good health. Both conserved end residues are trimmed from each CDR3. Size is stated for part of the rows, as once, few or many counts, or as a class when the clone is expanded.

V	J	size	CDR3
TRBV30	TRBJ1-2	.	ASGWGARYGYT
TRBV27	TRBJ1-2	.	ASSQGGGGYT
TRBV6-1	TRBJ1-6	once	ASSALPGSNNSPLH
TRBV2	TRBJ2-1	.	ASSWSGIEQF
TRBV11-2	TRBJ2-7	.	ASSSDGTYEQY
TRBV30	TRBJ1-2	.	AWSYSGAGLDGYT
TRBV28	TRBJ1-2	.	ASSEGQGVRYT
TRBV7-9	TRBJ2-5	.	ASSYSAGRETQY
TRBV7-2	TRBJ1-4	.	ASSLVGGNEKLF
TRBV7-3	TRBJ2-1	.	ASGPNGLSSYNEQF
TRBV6-6	TRBJ1-3	.	ASSRAGTGNTIY
TRBV3-1/TRBV3-2	TRBJ2-5	.	ASSPQPGRELETQY
TRBV4-1	TRBJ2-5	.	ASSQDLTQETQY
TRBV2	TRBJ1-2	.	ASSGGRPTAQRHYGYT